The rows below give T cell receptor beta chains drawn from one sample of a study of T cell responses to AZD1222 COVID-19 vaccine. Method: immunoSEQ multiplex PCR; TCRdb's copy keeps in-frame clones and lacks some. Of about 110,000 clones in the sample, more than 75% were seen once. The starting material was peripheral blood, obtained on day 0 of AZD1222 vaccination. These receptors came from an adult in good health. CDR3s include the opening cysteine and the closing phenylalanine or tryptophan. The D gene is left open where the match is weak. The size field is filled for only some rows; it gives once, few, many or a size class.

D: NA; size: NA; length: 14; J: TRBJ1-1; V: TRBV6-5; CDR3: CASSYRGRDTEAFF; DNA: TGTGCCAGCAGTTACCGGGGGCGGGACACTGAAGCTTTCTTT
D: TRBD1; size: once; length: 19; J: TRBJ2-5; V: TRBV7-2; CDR3: CASSSTRQGSNWRPETQYF; DNA: TGTGCCAGCAGCTCAACCAGACAGGGCTCGAATTGGCGTCCAGAGACCCAGTACTTC
D: TRBD2; size: NA; length: 15; J: TRBJ2-3; V: TRBV10-2; CDR3: CASSDRTRRGDTQYF; DNA: TGCGCCAGCAGTGATAGGACTAGACGTGGGGATACGCAGTATTTT
D: TRBD2; size: NA; length: 15; J: TRBJ2-5; V: TRBV27; CDR3: CASSPPGGGLETQYF; DNA: TGTGCCAGCAGTCCCCCGGGGGGAGGGTTGGAGACCCAGTACTTC
D: NA; size: NA; length: 12; J: TRBJ1-1; V: TRBV4-1; CDR3: CASSQDRVMAFF; DNA: TGCGCCAGCAGCCAAGATCGCGTGATGGCTTTCTTT
D: NA; size: NA; length: 15; J: TRBJ1-6; V: TRBV19; CDR3: CASSIFQAELSPLHF; DNA: TGTGCCAGTAGTATATTCCAAGCCGAATTGTCACCCCTCCACTTT
D: NA; size: NA; length: 14; J: TRBJ1-2; V: TRBV18; CDR3: CASSPREFNYGYTF; DNA: TGTGCCAGCTCGCCCAGGGAGTTTAACTATGGCTACACCTTC
D: TRBD2; size: NA; length: 16; J: TRBJ2-5; V: TRBV19; CDR3: CASSISLAGGQETQYF; DNA: TGTGCCAGTAGTATTAGTCTAGCGGGGGGGCAAGAGACCCAGTACTTC
D: NA; size: NA; length: 13; J: TRBJ2-7; V: TRBV2; CDR3: CASGYRVPYEQYF; DNA: TGTGCCAGCGGATACAGGGTCCCCTACGAGCAGTACTTC
D: TRBD2; size: NA; length: 15; J: TRBJ2-7; V: TRBV4-1; CDR3: CASSHEAGGDYEQYF; DNA: TGCGCCAGCAGCCACGAAGCGGGGGGGGATTACGAGCAGTACTTC
D: TRBD1; size: few; length: 13; J: TRBJ2-7; V: TRBV12-3/TRBV12-4; CDR3: CASSPTGTGEQYF; DNA: TGTGCCAGCAGTCCCACCGGGACAGGGGAGCAGTACTTC